These 3 T cell receptor beta chains were all obtained from the same sample, sequenced in a study of T-cell reconstitution after alpha-beta-depleted transplantation in children. It was with unique molecular identifiers that the TCRbeta library was prepared. TCRdb reprocessed the PCR reads via MiXCR and lists one record per CDR3 protein. The table lists 700,000 or so distinct CDR3 sequences, approximately 14% of them singletons. The specimen comprised PBMCs, sampled before TCRalphabeta/CD19-depleted stem cell transplant. These receptors were collected from a girl aged 2 to 9 with congenital amegakaryocytic thrombocytopenia, due to receive a stem cell transplant.

In this sample, this clonotype turned up a few times. This chain links TRBV5-1 with TRBJ2-1, with unresolved D. The CDR3 sequence is 11 residues long. V was trimmed by 1 base and J by 9 bases, leaving 5 bases between them. Per germline, CDR1 SGHRS and CDR2 YFSETQ. CDR3 sequence: CASSLQSEQFF. The CDR3 DNA is TGCGCCAGCAGCTTGCAAAGTGAGCAGTTCTTC.

The chain couples TRBV2 to TRBJ2-6, with D hard to call. The V gene's germline CDR1 is SNHLY and CDR2 FYNNEI. CDR3 length equals 13 residues. V lost 6 bases, J lost 2 bases, and 5 bases lay in between. The CDR3 loop reads CASRIAGANVLTF. The DNA of the CDR3 is TGTGCCAGCAGGATAGCTGGGGCCAACGTCCTGACTTTC.

The chain uses TRBV10-3 and TRBJ1-1; D is uncertain. The CDR3 is made up of 13 amino acids. The germline V gene has CDR1 ENHRY and CDR2 SYGVKD. Trimming took 3 bases from V and 1 from J, leaving 6 bases between them. CDR3 coding DNA: TGTGCCATCAGTGAACCCGAGAACACTGAAGCTTTCTTT. Protein product: CAISEPENTEAFF.